A selection of T cell receptor beta chains follows, all from one sample in a study of T cell repertoires in cytomegalovirus infection. The antigens for these receptors are not known. TCRdb called the reads again in MiXCR, with one record for every CDR3 protein. Of fewer than 650,000 distinct CDR3 sequences listed, around 40% were seen once; the top ten hold 48%. This sample comprised cultured PBMCs, obtained from culture after CMV antigen stimulation. These receptors were taken from a human donor in good health (CMV status not recorded). Some clones in this sample may be carry-over from other donors' samples. The CDR3 runs from the conserved cysteine through the conserved F or W. Fields, in order: V gene, clone size, J gene, D gene, CDR3 length, CDR3 DNA, CDR3 protein. D genes are given only for firm matches. Clone sizes are given selectively: once, few, many, or a class where the clone is expanded.

V: TRBV6-2/TRBV6-3; size: -; J: TRBJ2-3; D: TRBD2; length: 16; DNA: TGTGCCAGCATTCTCCTAGCGGGAGGGCCCAAAGATACGCAGTATTTT; CDR3: CASILLAGGPKDTQYF
V: TRBV7-2; size: few; J: TRBJ2-5; D: -; length: 14; DNA: TGTGCCAGCAGCCCGAGGAGATCAACGCAGACCCAGTACTTC; CDR3: CASSPRRSTQTQYF
V: TRBV11-2; size: few; J: TRBJ2-1; D: TRBD2; length: 16; DNA: TGTGCCAGCAGACCAGCGGGACTAAAAACCTACAATGAGCAGTTCTTC; CDR3: CASRPAGLKTYNEQFF
V: TRBV28; size: few; J: TRBJ1-5; D: -; length: 18; DNA: TGTGCCAGCAGCCCAACCCTTAGAGGGATTGATAGCAATCAGCCCCAGCATTTT; CDR3: CASSPTLRGIDSNQPQHF
V: TRBV20-1; size: -; J: TRBJ1-6; D: -; length: 15; DNA: TGCAGTGCTCTGGACCCGAGGGGCTTCAATTCACCCCTCCACTTT; CDR3: CSALDPRGFNSPLHF
V: TRBV10-3; size: few; J: TRBJ1-2; D: TRBD1; length: 12; DNA: TGTGCCATCAGGAGGGACAGTTATGGCTACACCTTC; CDR3: CAIRRDSYGYTF
V: TRBV20-1; size: -; J: TRBJ2-1; D: -; length: 18; DNA: TGCAGTGCTAGAGATCTTCGAGGCCATGACGGCTCCTACAATGAGCAGTTCTTC; CDR3: CSARDLRGHDGSYNEQFF
V: TRBV6-1; size: few; J: TRBJ1-1; D: -; length: 14; DNA: TGTGCCAGCAGTTCAGGGACTCTCAACACTGAAGCTTTCTTT; CDR3: CASSSGTLNTEAFF
V: TRBV7-8; size: -; J: TRBJ2-7; D: -; length: 15; DNA: TGTGCCAGCAGCATCGTGTGGGGGCCTAACTACGAGCAGTACTTC; CDR3: CASSIVWGPNYEQYF
V: TRBV7-2; size: -; J: TRBJ1-1; D: -; length: 13; DNA: TGTGCCAGCAGTCCTACAGGGTTCGGTGAAGCTTTCTTT; CDR3: CASSPTGFGEAFF
V: TRBV6-1; size: few; J: TRBJ2-5; D: TRBD2; length: 15; DNA: TGTGCCAGCAGTGAAGCTAGCGGGAGGATTGAGACCCAGTACTTC; CDR3: CASSEASGRIETQYF
V: TRBV11-2; size: -; J: TRBJ2-7; D: TRBD1; length: 15; DNA: TGTGCCAGCAGCTCGGGCCGGACAGGGGGCTACGAGCAGTACTTC; CDR3: CASSSGRTGGYEQYF
V: TRBV5-1; size: -; J: TRBJ1-2; D: -; length: 14; DNA: TGCGCCAGCAGCTCCTTGAACAGGGAGGCTGGCTACACCTTC; CDR3: CASSSLNREAGYTF
V: TRBV20-1; size: few; J: TRBJ1-6; D: TRBD1; length: 13; DNA: TGCAGTGCTTGGGGACAGGGGGGTTCACCCCTCCACTTT; CDR3: CSAWGQGGSPLHF
V: TRBV7-2; size: few; J: TRBJ2-3; D: TRBD2; length: 15; DNA: TGTGCCAGCACCAACGGGAGGGGCGACGCAGATACGCAGTATTTT; CDR3: CASTNGRGDADTQYF
V: TRBV12-3/TRBV12-4; size: -; J: TRBJ1-1; D: -; length: 18; DNA: TGTGCCAGCAGTTTAGAGGTGGGGATGGATTCGGAGAACACTGAAGCTTTCTTT; CDR3: CASSLEVGMDSENTEAFF
V: TRBV19; size: once; J: TRBJ2-7; D: -; length: 14; DNA: TGTGCCAGTAGTATGAGTGGGGCTTTCTACGAGCAGTACTTC; CDR3: CASSMSGAFYEQYF
V: TRBV11-2; size: -; J: TRBJ1-3; D: -; length: 15; DNA: TGTGCCAGCAGCCCCGGTGGCAGACTGGGAAACACCATATATTTT; CDR3: CASSPGGRLGNTIYF
V: TRBV6-1; size: -; J: TRBJ1-6; D: TRBD1; length: 15; DNA: TGTGCCAGCAGTTCCACCGGGACAGGGTATTCACCCCTCCACTTT; CDR3: CASSSTGTGYSPLHF
V: TRBV29-1; size: -; J: TRBJ2-5; D: -; length: 11; DNA: TGCAGCGTCATAGGGAGAGAGACCCAGTACTTC; CDR3: CSVIGRETQYF
V: TRBV7-8; size: -; J: TRBJ1-5; D: -; length: 18; DNA: TGTGCCAGCAGCTTGTCCCGGACGCAGGCAATTGGCAATCAGCCCCAGCATTTT; CDR3: CASSLSRTQAIGNQPQHF
V: TRBV6-1; size: few; J: TRBJ2-7; D: TRBD1; length: 16; DNA: TGTGCCAGCACCCCCCGGCGGGGACAGGGCATCTACGAGCAGTACTTC; CDR3: CASTPRRGQGIYEQYF
V: TRBV4-2; size: few; J: TRBJ1-1; D: -; length: 16; DNA: TGTGCCAGCAGCCAAGAGGGTGAGGTATTGGGGGCTCAAGCTTTCTTT; CDR3: CASSQEGEVLGAQAFF
V: TRBV6-1; size: -; J: TRBJ1-5; D: TRBD1; length: 13; DNA: TGTGCCAGCGGATGGACAGGGGGACAGCCCCAGCATTTT; CDR3: CASGWTGGQPQHF